The entry that follows covers one TCR beta chain sequence. The V and J ends lost 7 bases and 1 base respectively, with 13 bases between them. The length of the CDR3 is 14 residues. CDR1 LNHNV and CDR2 YYDKDF come from the germline V gene (reference sequence). This sample is part of a study of blood T cell repertoires in COVID-19. Clones were sequenced by immunoSEQ multiplex PCR, and TCRdb holds only the in-frame ones, with some missing. The repertoire consists of around 67,000 clones, with about four fifths occurring once and the leading ten covering roughly 5%. The V gene is TRBV15, the J gene TRBJ1-1, with D maybe TRBD1 (6 bases). The sequence was collected from a man in his fifties with active COVID-19. The specimen was peripheral blood. The CDR3 region has the DNA TGTGCCACCAAGCCGGGACACCAGAACACTGAAGCTTTCTTT. It yields the protein CATKPGHQNTEAFF.